The clone carrying this T cell receptor (beta chain) was seen many times. The data were taken from a study of regulatory T cells in long-lasting Graves disease. TCR beta libraries were built with iRepertoire HTBI primers and Arm-PCR of CDR3 regions. TCRdb fed the multiplex PCR reads into MiXCR, producing one record per CDR3 protein. The sample records over 500,000 distinct CDR3 sequences, 16% being singletons. Documented time point: newly diagnosed GD, antithyroid drugs for less than 3 months. The authors made the TCR library using RNA they extracted from PBMCs. This sample was shared with a second study, whose subject was T cells in Graves' hyperthyroidism and ophthalmopathy.

The specimen was peripheral blood mononuclear cells (PBMCs), collected at new diagnosis, from a patient treated with antithyroid drugs. This TCR was recovered from a man younger than 30 with Graves disease.

The CDR3 loop reads CASHTIDEQFF. The CDR3 bases are TGTGCCAGCCATACCATTGATGAGCAGTTCTTC. This sequence joins TRBV28 and TRBJ2-1; D ambiguous. The CDR3 covers 11 residues. Deletions cut 8 bases from V and 8 bases from J, with 10 bases between. Germline loops: CDR1 MDHEN, CDR2 SYDVKM.